The entry below gives a single T cell receptor beta chain sequence along with its context. This entry belongs to a study of cytomegalovirus exposure and HLA in healthy donors. CDR3 length equals 12 residues. Germline V CDR1 and CDR2: MDHEN, SYDVKM. Between the trimmed V and J ends, which lost 4 bases and 7 bases, there was a span of 10 bases. Assay used: immunoSEQ multiplex PCR; TCRdb lists only in-frame clones, some missing. The profile shows tens of thousands of clones, around 90% of them singletons. What was sequenced was PBMCs. The TCR comes from a man aged 18 to 29 in good health and CMV-seronegative. This chain uses TRBV28 with TRBJ1-1, with no clear D. CDR3 DNA: TGTGCCAGCAGTTGGGAGACTGGTGAAGCTTTCTTT. Its translation is CASSWETGEAFF.